The next 11 T cell receptor beta chains were all read from a single sample in a study of shared clonotypes between healthy human individuals. Libraries were prepared by immunoSEQ multiplex PCR; TCRdb keeps only in-frame clonotypes and omits some of them. In the table there are roughly 2.5 million clones, roughly nine tenths of which are singletons. The sequencing sample was made of naive CD4+ T cells sorted from blood. Specified subset: CD45RA+ positively selected. These receptors were collected from a man in his late teens or twenties in good health.

Concerning this clone: This sample includes further DNA sequences coding for the same CDR3. V usage is TRBV11-3 and J usage is TRBJ2-2; D remains unclear. CDR3 length: 12 amino acids. Trimming cost V 1 base and J 9 bases, with 6 bases left between them. Germline V gives CDR1 SGHNT, CDR2 YENEEA. CDR3 DNA: TGTGCCAGCAGCTTAGGAGGCCGGGAGCTGTTTTTT. Translation: CASSLGGRELFF.

This chain connects TRBV5-1 to TRBJ2-1, with unresolved D. The CDR3 runs 15 residues. Trimming removed 4 bases at V and 0 bases at J, with 11 bases between. Germline V lookup: CDR1 SGHRS, CDR2 YFSETQ. CDR3 coding DNA: TGCGCCAGCAGCGCTGCGTACAGCTCCTACAATGAGCAGTTCTTC. Amino acid sequence: CASSAAYSSYNEQFF.

This clone came up once. The rearrangement joins TRBV18 to TRBJ2-2, with 9 positions matching TRBD1. This CDR3 contains 16 residues. J was trimmed by 6 bases and V by 5 bases; bases with no gene match: 10. From germline, CDR1 is KGHSH and CDR2 LQKENI. The CDR3 DNA is TGTGCCAGCTCAGAACAGGGGGCGAGTGGTGCCGGGGAGCTGTTTTTT. This translates into CASSEQGASGAGELFF.

This chain uses TRBV7-8 with TRBJ1-2; a weak D match, TRBD1 (5 bases). The CDR3 consists of 16 residues. Deletions cut 5 bases from V and 0 bases from J, with 16 bases between. Per germline, CDR1 SGHVS and CDR2 FQNEAQ. The CDR3 DNA reads as TGTGCCAGCAGCCTGAGGGGCGATGGGGCTAACTATGGCTACACCTTC. Translating gives CASSLRGDGANYGYTF.

CDR3: CASSQEVASGELFF. CDR3 DNA sequence: TGCGCCAGCAGCCAAGAGGTAGCGTCCGGGGAGCTGTTTTTT. The chain employs TRBV4-3 and TRBJ2-2; D is perhaps TRBD2 (5 bases). Germline CDR1 reads LGHNA; CDR2 reads YSLEER. The CDR3 loop spans 14 amino acids. The V end lost 0 bases, the J end lost 6 bases, and 8 bases lay between the germline ends.

V usage is TRBV5-5 and J usage is TRBJ1-6, with D perhaps TRBD1 (6 bases). Between the trimmed V and J ends, which lost 4 bases and 9 bases, there was a span of 17 bases. The CDR3 runs 15 residues. Germline CDR1 and CDR2: SGHKS and YYEKEE (reference sequence). The CDR3 DNA follows: TGTGCCAGCAGCGCCTCACAGGGAATTGGTTCACCCCTCCACTTT. Amino acids: CASSASQGIGSPLHF.

This chain uses TRBV19 with TRBJ1-1; D is unclear. This CDR3 has 11 residues. Trimming shortened V by 10 bases and J by 6 bases, and 12 bases separated the two germline ends. In germline, CDR1 is LNHDA, CDR2 SQIVND (reference sequence). CDR3 residues: CATRAPPEAFF. CDR3 DNA sequence: TGTGCCACTAGGGCCCCCCCTGAAGCTTTCTTT.

The gene calls are TRBV5-8 and TRBJ1-5; 12 positions agree with TRBD1. V lost 6 bases, J lost 7 bases, and 8 bases stayed unmatched. The CDR3 is 15 amino acids. Germline V gene lookup returns CDR1 SGHTS and CDR2 YDEGEE. This CDR3 reads CASNGGQGALQPQHF. As DNA, the CDR3 is TGTGCCAGCAATGGGGGACAGGGGGCCCTGCAGCCCCAGCATTTT.

The CDR3 DNA is TGTGCCATCAGTGTTGGACAGTCAACTAATGAAAAACTGTTTTTT. Amino acid sequence: CAISVGQSTNEKLFF. The genes are TRBV10-3 and TRBJ1-4; TRBD1 might be the D (6 bases). V lost 4 bases, J lost 0 bases, and 9 bases lay in between. The CDR3 runs to 15 residues. CDR1 is ENHRY and CDR2 is SYGVKD in the germline V gene.

This clone came up once. V is TRBV14 and J is TRBJ2-1; D is possibly TRBD1 or TRBD2 (6 bases each). The CDR3 consists of 14 residues. Trimming shortened V by 4 bases and J by 7 bases, and 14 bases separated the two germline ends. CDR1 and CDR2 (germline): SGHDN, FVKESK. CDR3 residues: CASSPVRGLNEQFF. CDR3 nucleotide sequence: TGTGCCAGCAGCCCAGTACGGGGGCTGAATGAGCAGTTCTTC.

This rearrangement joins TRBV11-2 to TRBJ2-1, with D perhaps TRBD1 (5 bases). The V end was cut by 0 bases, the J end by 6 bases, with 9 bases between. CDR1 is SGHAT and CDR2 is FQNNGV in the germline V gene. The CDR3 has 14 residues. CDR3 DNA: TGTGCCAGCAGCTTAGATACGACAGTCAATGAGCAGTTCTTC. It yields the protein CASSLDTTVNEQFF. Together with reference TRBV11-2 and TRBJ2-1, the CDR3 gives the full variable domain: EAGVAQSPRYKIIEKRQSVAFWCNPISGHATLYWYQQILGQGPKLLIQFQNNGVVDDSQLPKDRFSAERLKGVDSTLKIQPAKLEDSAVYLCASSLDTTVNEQFFGPGTRLTVL.